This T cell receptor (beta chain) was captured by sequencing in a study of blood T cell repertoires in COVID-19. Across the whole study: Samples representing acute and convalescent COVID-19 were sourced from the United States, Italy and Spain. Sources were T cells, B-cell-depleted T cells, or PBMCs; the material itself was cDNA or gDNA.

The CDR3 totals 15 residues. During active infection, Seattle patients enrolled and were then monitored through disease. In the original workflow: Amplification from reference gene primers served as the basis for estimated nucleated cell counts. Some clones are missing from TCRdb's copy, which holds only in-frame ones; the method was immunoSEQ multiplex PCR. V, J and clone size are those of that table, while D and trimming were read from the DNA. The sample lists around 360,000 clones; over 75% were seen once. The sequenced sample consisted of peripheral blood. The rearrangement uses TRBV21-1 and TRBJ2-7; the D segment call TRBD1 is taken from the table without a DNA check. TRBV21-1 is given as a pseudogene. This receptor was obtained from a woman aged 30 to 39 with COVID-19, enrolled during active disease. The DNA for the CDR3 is TGTGCCAGCAGGGGGGACCGGGACAGACCCTACGAGCAGTACTTC. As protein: CASRGDRDRPYEQYF.